This T cell receptor (beta chain) appears in the sequencing data of a study of early T cells in non-severe SARS-CoV-2 infection. Whole-study context: The study sequenced bulk RNA from unsorted whole blood, with chains unpaired. Study outcomes and limitations: Private and CD4 specificities were missed by VDJdb matching, which favored anti-spike CD8 responses.

Concerning this clonotype itself: Its specificity is unknown.

Researchers tagged individual cDNA molecules with unique molecular identifiers. TCRdb re-derived calls from the 5' RACE reads in MiXCR, one entry per CDR3 protein. The data show 20,000 or so distinct CDR3 sequences, 4.5% to 6% seen once. The sequencing here drew on whole blood, taken at baseline. This clonotype originated in an adult who was a healthcare worker with PCR-confirmed SARS-CoV-2 infection or an uninfected control (not recorded which).

The CDR3 spells CASSLDGTNQPQHF. The CDR3 nucleotides read TGTGCCAGCAGCTTGGATGGAACTAATCAGCCCCAGCATTTT. The chain combines TRBV11-2 with TRBJ1-5; D uncertain. Per germline, CDR1 SGHAT and CDR2 FQNNGV. CDR3 size: 14 residues. Trimming left V 3 bases short and J 4 bases short, with 10 bases between.